This TCR beta chain stems from a study of shared clonotypes between healthy human individuals. Trimming shortened V by 0 bases and J by 0 bases, and 9 bases separated the two germline ends. The germline gives CDR1 GTSNPN, CDR2 SVGIG (reference sequence). This CDR3 spans 14 amino acids. Clones were read by immunoSEQ multiplex PCR, and TCRdb kept only the in-frame ones, dropping some. The sample includes 400,000 to 600,000 clones, around 96% of them seen just once. The J gene is TRBJ2-7, the V gene TRBV30; D possibly corresponds to TRBD2 (5 bases). This sequence was found in a woman younger than 45 in good health. The specimen was naive CD4+ T cells sorted from blood. Sample subset: CD45RA+ positively selected. This CDR3 is CAWSVRRPSYEQYF. The CDR3 coding sequence is TGTGCCTGGAGTGTGCGGAGGCCCTCCTACGAGCAGTACTTC. Combining the CDR3 with reference TRBV30 and TRBJ2-7 gives the whole variable domain SQTIHQWPATLVQPVGSPLSLECTVEGTSNPNLYWYRQAAGRGLQLLFYSVGIGQISSEVPQNLSASRPQDRQFILSSKKLLLSDSGFYLCAWSVRRPSYEQYFGPGTRLTVT.